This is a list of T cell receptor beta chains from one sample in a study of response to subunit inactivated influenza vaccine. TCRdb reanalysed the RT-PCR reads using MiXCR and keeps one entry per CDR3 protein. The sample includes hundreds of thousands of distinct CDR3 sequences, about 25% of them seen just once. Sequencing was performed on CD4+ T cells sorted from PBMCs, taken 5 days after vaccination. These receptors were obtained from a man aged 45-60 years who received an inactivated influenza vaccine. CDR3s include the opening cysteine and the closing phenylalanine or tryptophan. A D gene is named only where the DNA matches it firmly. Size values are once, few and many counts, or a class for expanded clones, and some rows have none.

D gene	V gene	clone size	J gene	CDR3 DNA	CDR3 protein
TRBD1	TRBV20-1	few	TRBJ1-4	TGCAGTGCTACAGGGGGCAGTGAAAAACTGTTTTTT	CSATGGSEKLFF
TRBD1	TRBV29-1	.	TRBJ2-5	TGCAGCGTTGAAAGGGGGACAGGGGGCCAGACCCAGTACTTC	CSVERGTGGQTQYF
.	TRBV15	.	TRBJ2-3	TGTGCCACCAGCAGAGATTTTTCAGATACGCAGTATTTT	CATSRDFSDTQYF
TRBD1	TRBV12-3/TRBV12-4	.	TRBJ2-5	TGTGCCAGCAGATGGACAGGTCAAGAGACCCAGTACTTC	CASRWTGQETQYF
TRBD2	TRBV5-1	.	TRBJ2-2	TGCGCCAGCAGCTTGGGGACTAGCGGGGGCAACACCGGGGAGCTGTTTTTT	CASSLGTSGGNTGELFF
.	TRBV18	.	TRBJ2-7	TGTGCCAGCTCACCACTGAGTGGTTCCTACGAGCAGTACTTC	CASSPLSGSYEQYF
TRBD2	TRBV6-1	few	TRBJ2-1	TGTGCCACTCAACCGGGGGGGGGCGTCTACAATGAGCAGTTCTTC	CATQPGGGVYNEQFF
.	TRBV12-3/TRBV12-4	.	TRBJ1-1	TGTGCCAGCAGTTTCACGGGGATTGGCACTGAAGCTTTCTTT	CASSFTGIGTEAFF
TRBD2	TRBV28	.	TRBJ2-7	TGTGCCAGCAGCAGTAGCGGGAGTTTCGAGGAGCAGTACTTC	CASSSSGSFEEQYF
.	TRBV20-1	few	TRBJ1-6	TGCAGTGCTAGAGGTTCCGGGGGGTCAGATAATTCACCCCTCCACTTT	CSARGSGGSDNSPLHF
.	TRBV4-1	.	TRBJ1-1	TGCGCCAGCAGCCAAATGACATCACAGCTTGGGGAAGCTTTCTTT	CASSQMTSQLGEAFF
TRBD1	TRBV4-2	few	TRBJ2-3	TGTGCCAGCAGCGCCGGACAGGGTCGGACAGATACGCAGTATTTT	CASSAGQGRTDTQYF
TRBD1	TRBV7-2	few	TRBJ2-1	TGTGCCAGCAGCAAAGACAGGGCCTCCTACAATGAGCAGTTCTTC	CASSKDRASYNEQFF
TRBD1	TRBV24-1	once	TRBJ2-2	TGTGCCACCAGTGACCCCGGACAGGCAAGAGCCGGGGAGCTGTTTTTT	CATSDPGQARAGELFF
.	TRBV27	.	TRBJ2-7	TGTGCCAGCAGTGCGAAAGCCCTATACGAGCAGTACTTC	CASSAKALYEQYF
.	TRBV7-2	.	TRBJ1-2	TGTGCCAGCAGCTTAATCATCGCACGCGCGGGGCATGGCTACACCTTC	CASSLIIARAGHGYTF
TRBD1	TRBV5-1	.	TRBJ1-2	TGCGCCAGCAGCTTGGACGGACAGGCTTATGGCTACACCTTC	CASSLDGQAYGYTF
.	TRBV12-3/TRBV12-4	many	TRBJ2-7	TGTGCCAGCAGTTTTGGCTACGAGCAGTACTTC	CASSFGYEQYF
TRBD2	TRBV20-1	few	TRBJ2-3	TGCAGTGCTAGTAGGCCTAGCGGGGGCCTAAGCACAGATACGCAGTATTTT	CSASRPSGGLSTDTQYF
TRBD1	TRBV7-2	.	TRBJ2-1	TGTGCCAGCAGCATGGACAGGGAGAGGGCCAATGAGCAGTTCTTC	CASSMDRERANEQFF
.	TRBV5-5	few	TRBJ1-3	TGTGCCAGCAGCTTAGGGCAGTCTGGAAACACCATATATTTT	CASSLGQSGNTIYF
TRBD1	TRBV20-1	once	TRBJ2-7	TGCAGTGCTAGAGATCCCAGGACAGGGGGTGGCGAGCAGTACTTC	CSARDPRTGGGEQYF
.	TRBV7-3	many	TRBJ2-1	TGTGCCAGCAGCATGGAACTAGTTACTCAGAACAATGAGCAGTTCTTC	CASSMELVTQNNEQFF
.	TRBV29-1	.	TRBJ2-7	TGCAGCGTTGAAGATCCCGGCGGTTCGAACTACGAGCAGTACTTC	CSVEDPGGSNYEQYF
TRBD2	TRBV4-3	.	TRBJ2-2	TGCGCCAGCAGCCAAGATTACGGGAGGGCCTCCGGGGAGCTGTTTTTT	CASSQDYGRASGELFF
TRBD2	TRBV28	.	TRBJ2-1	TGTGCCAGCAGTTTAGGGTTAGCGGGGTCCTCCTACAATGAGCAGTTCTTC	CASSLGLAGSSYNEQFF
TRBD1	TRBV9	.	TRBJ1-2	TGTGCCAGCAGCGGTTACAGGGGGCCTAGTGGCTACACCTTC	CASSGYRGPSGYTF
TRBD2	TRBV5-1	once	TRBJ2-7	TGCGCCAGCAGCCCCCAGGGGGTAGCGGGGGGCGAGCAGTACTTC	CASSPQGVAGGEQYF
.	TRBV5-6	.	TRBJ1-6	TGTGCCAGCAGCTTGGGTCAGACAGATTCACCCCTCCACTTT	CASSLGQTDSPLHF
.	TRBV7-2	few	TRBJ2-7	TGTGCCAGCAGTTCTCGTTCGGCCCTACAACGAGGCGAGCAGTACTTC	CASSSRSALQRGEQYF
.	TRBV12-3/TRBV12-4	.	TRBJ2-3	TGTGCCAGCAGTTTAAGCGAGGGCCCAGATACGCAGTATTTT	CASSLSEGPDTQYF
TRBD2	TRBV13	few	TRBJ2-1	TGTGCCAGCAGCGGACCGCTGGCGGGGGGGCGTGGGCAGTTCTTC	CASSGPLAGGRGQFF
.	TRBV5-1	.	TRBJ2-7	TGCGCCAGCAGCGTAGGACCCTCCTACTCCTACGAGCAGTACTTC	CASSVGPSYSYEQYF
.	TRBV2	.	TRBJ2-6	TGTGCCAGCAGTGAACAGGGCGCCAACGTCCTGACTTTC	CASSEQGANVLTF
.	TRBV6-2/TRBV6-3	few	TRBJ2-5	TGTGCCAGCAGTCCGAGCGACAGGAGGAGGCAAGAGACCCAGTACTTC	CASSPSDRRRQETQYF
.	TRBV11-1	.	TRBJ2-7	TGTGCCAGCAGCTTAAGGCCCAGAACAGGCGACGGGTCCTACGAGCAGTACTTC	CASSLRPRTGDGSYEQYF
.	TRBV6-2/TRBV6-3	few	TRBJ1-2	TGTGCCAGCAGACAAGGTCGACAGACCAATGGCTACACCTTC	CASRQGRQTNGYTF
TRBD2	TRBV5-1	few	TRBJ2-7	TGCGCCAGCAGCGAGCTAGCGGGTGGAATAGGAACATACGAGCAGTACTTC	CASSELAGGIGTYEQYF
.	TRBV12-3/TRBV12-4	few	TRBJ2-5	TGTGCCAGCAGTCCCAGGGCAAACGGAGAGACCCAGTACTTC	CASSPRANGETQYF
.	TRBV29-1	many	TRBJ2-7	TGCAGCGTTGAAGCGCCAGGGGATCCCTACGAGCAGTACTTC	CSVEAPGDPYEQYF
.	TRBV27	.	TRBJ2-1	TGTGCCAGCAGTTCGACTAGAACCGCGGAGTTCTTC	CASSSTRTAEFF
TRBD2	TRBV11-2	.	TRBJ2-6	TGTGCCAGCATCCCTCTAGCGGGGACCTACTCTGGGGCCAACGTCCTGACTTTC	CASIPLAGTYSGANVLTF
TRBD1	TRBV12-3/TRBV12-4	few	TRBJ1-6	TGTGCCAGCAGCCAGGGACAGGGCCCTTCACCCCTCCACTTT	CASSQGQGPSPLHF
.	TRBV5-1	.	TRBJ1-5	TGCGCCAGCAGCTTGGAGGGAAATAGCAATCAGCCCCAGCATTTT	CASSLEGNSNQPQHF
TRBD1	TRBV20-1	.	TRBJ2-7	TGCAGAGTGTTGGACAGGGAAGGCTACGAGCAGTACTTC	CRVLDREGYEQYF
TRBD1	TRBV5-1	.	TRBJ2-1	TGCGCCAGCAGCTTGGGGCCGGGACAGGGGTACAATGAGCAGTTCTTC	CASSLGPGQGYNEQFF
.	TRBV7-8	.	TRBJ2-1	TGTGCCAGCAGCAGATCAGGGGTTTTTCGCTCCTACAATGAGCAGTTCTTC	CASSRSGVFRSYNEQFF
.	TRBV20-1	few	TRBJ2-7	TGCAGTGCCCACCATCATTTATCCTACGAGCAGTACTTC	CSAHHHLSYEQYF
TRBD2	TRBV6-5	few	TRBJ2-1	TGTGCCAGCAGTTACTCGGGGAGCGGGGGGGTATACAATGAGCAGTTCTTC	CASSYSGSGGVYNEQFF
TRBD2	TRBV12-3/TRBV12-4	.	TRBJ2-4	TGTGCCAGCAGTCCTTCGGGGCGGGAGTACAAAAACATTCAGTACTTC	CASSPSGREYKNIQYF
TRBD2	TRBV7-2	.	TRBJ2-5	TGTGCCAGCAGGCAAAGCGGGAGTGGAGAGACCCAGTACTTC	CASRQSGSGETQYF
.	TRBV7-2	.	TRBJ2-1	TGTGCCAGCAGCCCCCCCGTTGACCCGACTCGGAATGAGCAGTTCTTC	CASSPPVDPTRNEQFF
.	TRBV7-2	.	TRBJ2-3	TGTGCCAGCAGCTTAGCCCCCCCTGGCGAGGTGCAGTATTTT	CASSLAPPGEVQYF